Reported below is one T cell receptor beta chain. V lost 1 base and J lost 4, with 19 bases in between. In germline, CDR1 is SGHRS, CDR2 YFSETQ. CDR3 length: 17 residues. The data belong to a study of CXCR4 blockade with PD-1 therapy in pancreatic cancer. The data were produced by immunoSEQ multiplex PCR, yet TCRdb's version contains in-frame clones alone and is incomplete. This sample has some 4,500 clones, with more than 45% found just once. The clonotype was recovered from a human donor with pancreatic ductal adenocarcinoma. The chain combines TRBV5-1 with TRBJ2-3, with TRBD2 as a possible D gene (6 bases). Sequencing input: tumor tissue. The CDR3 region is CASSLYASAGVSDTQYF. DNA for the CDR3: TGCGCCAGCAGCTTGTACGCTAGCGCGGGTGTCTCAGATACGCAGTATTTT. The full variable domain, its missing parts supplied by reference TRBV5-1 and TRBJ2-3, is KAGVTQTPRYLIKTRGQQVTLSCSPISGHRSVSWYQQTPGQGLQFLFEYFSETQRNKGNFPGRFSGRQFSNSRSEMNVSTLELGDSALYLCASSLYASAGVSDTQYFGPGTRLTVL.